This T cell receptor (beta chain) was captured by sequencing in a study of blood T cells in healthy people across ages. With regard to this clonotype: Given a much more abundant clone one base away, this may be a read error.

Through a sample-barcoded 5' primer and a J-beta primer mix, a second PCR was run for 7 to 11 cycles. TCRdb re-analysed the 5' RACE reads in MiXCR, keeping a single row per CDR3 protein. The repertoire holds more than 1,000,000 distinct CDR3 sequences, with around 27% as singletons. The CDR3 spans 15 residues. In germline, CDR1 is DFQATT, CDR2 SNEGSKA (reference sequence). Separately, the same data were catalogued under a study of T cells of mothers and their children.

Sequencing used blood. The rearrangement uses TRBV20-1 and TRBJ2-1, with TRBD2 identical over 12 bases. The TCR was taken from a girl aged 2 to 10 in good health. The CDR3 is CNARELAGGRNEQFF. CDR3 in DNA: TGCAATGCTAGAGAACTAGCGGGAGGTAGGAATGAGCAGTTCTTC.